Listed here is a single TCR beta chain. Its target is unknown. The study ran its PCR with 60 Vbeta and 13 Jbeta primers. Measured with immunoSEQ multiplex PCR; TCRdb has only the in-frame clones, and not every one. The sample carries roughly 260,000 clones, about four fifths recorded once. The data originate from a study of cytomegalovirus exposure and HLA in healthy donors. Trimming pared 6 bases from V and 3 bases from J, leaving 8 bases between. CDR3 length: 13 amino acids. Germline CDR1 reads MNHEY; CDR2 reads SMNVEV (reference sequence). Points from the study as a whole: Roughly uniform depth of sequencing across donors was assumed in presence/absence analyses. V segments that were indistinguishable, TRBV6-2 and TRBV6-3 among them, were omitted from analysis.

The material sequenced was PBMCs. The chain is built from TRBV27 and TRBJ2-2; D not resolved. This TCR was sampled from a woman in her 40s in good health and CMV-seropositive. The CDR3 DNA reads TGTGCCAGCAGCAGTACCTACACCGGGGAGCTGTTTTTT. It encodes CASSSTYTGELFF.